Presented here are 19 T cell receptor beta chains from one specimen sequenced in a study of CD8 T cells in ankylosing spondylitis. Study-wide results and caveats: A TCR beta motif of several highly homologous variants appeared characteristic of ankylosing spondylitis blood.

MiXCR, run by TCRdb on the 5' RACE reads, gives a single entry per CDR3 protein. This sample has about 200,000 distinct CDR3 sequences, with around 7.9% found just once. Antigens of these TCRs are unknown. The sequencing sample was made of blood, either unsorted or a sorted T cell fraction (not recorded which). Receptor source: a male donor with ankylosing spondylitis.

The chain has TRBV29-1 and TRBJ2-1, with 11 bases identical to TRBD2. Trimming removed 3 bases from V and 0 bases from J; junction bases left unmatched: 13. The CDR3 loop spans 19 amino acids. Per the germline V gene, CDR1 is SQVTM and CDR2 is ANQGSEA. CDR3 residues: CSVDRARGLAAGSYNEQFF. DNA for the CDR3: TGCAGCGTTGACAGGGCCCGGGGACTAGCGGCCGGCTCCTACAATGAGCAGTTCTTC.

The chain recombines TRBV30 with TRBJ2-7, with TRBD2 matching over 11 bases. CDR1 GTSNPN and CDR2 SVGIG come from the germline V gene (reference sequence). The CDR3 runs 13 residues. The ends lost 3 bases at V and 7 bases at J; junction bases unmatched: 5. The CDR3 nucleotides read TGTGCCTGGAGCTTGGGACTAGCGGCTGAGCAGTACTTC. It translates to CAWSLGLAAEQYF.

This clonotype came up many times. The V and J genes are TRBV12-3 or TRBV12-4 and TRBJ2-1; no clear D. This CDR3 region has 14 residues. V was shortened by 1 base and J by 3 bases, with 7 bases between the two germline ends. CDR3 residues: CASSLGFHYNEQFF. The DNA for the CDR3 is TGTGCCAGCAGTTTAGGGTTCCACTACAATGAGCAGTTCTTC.

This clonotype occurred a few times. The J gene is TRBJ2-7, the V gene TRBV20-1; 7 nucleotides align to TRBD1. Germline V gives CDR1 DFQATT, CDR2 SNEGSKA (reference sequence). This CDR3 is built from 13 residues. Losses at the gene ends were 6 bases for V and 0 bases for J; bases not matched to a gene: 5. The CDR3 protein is CSALTGSSYEQYF. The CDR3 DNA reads TGCAGTGCCCTGACAGGGAGCTCCTACGAGCAGTACTTC.

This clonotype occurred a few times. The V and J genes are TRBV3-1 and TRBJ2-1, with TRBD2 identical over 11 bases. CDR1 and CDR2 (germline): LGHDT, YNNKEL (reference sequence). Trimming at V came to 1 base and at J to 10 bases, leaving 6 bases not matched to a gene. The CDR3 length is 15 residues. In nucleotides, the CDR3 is TGTGCCAGCAGCCAAGGGGGACTAGCGGTTTTGGAGCAGTTCTTC. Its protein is CASSQGGLAVLEQFF.

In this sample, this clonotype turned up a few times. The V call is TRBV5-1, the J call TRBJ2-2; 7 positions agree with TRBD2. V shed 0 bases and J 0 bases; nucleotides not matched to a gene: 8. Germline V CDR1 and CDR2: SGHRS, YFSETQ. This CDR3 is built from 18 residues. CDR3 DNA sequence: TGCGCCAGCAGCTTGGTGGTTCTAGCGGTAGCGAACACCGGGGAGCTGTTTTTT. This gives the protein CASSLVVLAVANTGELFF.

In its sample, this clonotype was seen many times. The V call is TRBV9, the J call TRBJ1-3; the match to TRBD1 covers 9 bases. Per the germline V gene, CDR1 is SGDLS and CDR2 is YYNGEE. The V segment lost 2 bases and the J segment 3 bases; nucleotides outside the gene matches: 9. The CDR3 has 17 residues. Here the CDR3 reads CASSVSSSTGGGNTIYF. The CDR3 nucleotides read TGTGCCAGCAGCGTGAGCTCCTCGACAGGGGGTGGAAACACCATATATTTT.

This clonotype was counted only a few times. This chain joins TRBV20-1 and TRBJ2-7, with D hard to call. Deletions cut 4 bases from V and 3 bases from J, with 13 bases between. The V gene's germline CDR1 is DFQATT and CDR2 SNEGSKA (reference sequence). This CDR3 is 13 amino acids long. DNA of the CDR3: TGCAGTGCTAAAATTTCCCAGGACTACGAGCAGTACTTC. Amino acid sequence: CSAKISQDYEQYF.

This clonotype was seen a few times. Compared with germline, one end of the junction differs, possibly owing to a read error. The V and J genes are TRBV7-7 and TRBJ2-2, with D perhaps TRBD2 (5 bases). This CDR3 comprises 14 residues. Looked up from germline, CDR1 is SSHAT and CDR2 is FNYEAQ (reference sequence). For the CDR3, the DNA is TGTGCTAGCAGCTTCGGGGTTAACACCGGGGAGCTGTTTTTT. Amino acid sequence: CASSFGVNTGELFF.

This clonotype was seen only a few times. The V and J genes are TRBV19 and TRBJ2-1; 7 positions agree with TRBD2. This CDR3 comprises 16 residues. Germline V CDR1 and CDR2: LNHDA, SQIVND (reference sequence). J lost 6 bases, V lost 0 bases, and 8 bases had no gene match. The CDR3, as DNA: TGTGCCAGTAGTATAGATAGCGCAGGGAGGGTCAATGAGCAGTTCTTC. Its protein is CASSIDSAGRVNEQFF.

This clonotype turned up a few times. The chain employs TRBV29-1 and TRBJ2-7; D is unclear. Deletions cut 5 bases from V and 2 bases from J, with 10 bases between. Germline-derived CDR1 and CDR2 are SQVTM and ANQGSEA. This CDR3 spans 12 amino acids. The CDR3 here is CSVQSSPYEQYF. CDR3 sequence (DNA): TGCAGCGTTCAGAGCAGCCCCTACGAGCAGTACTTC.

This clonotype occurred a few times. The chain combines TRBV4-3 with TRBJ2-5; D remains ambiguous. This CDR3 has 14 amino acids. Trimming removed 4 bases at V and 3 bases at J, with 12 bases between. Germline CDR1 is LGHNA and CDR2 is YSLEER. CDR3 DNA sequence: TGCGCCAGCAGCCGGCCCTCTAGGAAAGAGACCCAGTACTTC. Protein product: CASSRPSRKETQYF.

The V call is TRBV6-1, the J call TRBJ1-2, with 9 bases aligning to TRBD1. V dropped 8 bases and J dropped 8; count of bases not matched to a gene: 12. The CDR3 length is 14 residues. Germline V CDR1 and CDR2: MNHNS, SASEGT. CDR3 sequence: CASRDRVIVGGYTF. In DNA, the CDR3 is TGTGCCAGCCGGGACAGGGTTATCGTCGGGGGCTACACCTTC.

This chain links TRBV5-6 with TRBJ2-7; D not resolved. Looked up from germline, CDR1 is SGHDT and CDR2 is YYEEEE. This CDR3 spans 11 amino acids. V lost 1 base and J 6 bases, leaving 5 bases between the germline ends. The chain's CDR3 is CASSLRAEQYF. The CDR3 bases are TGTGCCAGCAGCTTGAGGGCCGAGCAGTACTTC.

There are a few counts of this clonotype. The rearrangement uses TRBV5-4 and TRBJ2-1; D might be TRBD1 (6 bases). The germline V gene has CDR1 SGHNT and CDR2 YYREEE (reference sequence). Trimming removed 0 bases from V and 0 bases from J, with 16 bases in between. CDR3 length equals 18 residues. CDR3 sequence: CASSLGTESWGSYNEQFF. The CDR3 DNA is TGTGCCAGCAGCTTGGGGACAGAGTCCTGGGGCTCCTACAATGAGCAGTTCTTC.

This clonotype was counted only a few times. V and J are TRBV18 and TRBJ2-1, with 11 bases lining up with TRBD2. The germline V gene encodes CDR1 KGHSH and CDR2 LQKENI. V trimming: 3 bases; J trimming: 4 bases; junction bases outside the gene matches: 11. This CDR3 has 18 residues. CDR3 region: CASSPLLPGLAEYNEQFF. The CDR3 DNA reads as TGTGCCAGCTCACCCTTACTTCCGGGACTAGCGGAGTACAATGAGCAGTTCTTC.

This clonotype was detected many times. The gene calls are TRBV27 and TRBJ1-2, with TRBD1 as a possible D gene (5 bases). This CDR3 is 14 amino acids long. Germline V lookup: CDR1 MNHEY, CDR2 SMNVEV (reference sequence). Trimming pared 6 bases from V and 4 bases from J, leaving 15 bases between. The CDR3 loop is CASSLFGGPYGYTF. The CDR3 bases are TGTGCCAGCAGCCTATTTGGGGGACCCTATGGCTACACCTTC.

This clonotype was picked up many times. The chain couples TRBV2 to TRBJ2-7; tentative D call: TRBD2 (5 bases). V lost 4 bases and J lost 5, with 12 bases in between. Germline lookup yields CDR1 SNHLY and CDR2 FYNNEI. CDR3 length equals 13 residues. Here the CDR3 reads CASSAGWRDEQYF. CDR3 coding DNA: TGTGCCAGCAGTGCCGGGTGGCGGGACGAGCAGTACTTC. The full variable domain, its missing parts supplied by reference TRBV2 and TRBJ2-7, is EPEVTQTPSHQVTQMGQEVILRCVPISNHLYFYWYRQILGQKVEFLVSFYNNEISEKSEIFDDQFSVERPDGSNFTLKIRSTKLEDSAMYFCASSAGWRDEQYFGPGTRLTVT.

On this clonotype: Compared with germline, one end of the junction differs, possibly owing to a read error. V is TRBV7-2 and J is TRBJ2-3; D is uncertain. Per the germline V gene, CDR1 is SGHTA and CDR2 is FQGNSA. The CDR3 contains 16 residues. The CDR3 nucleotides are TGTGACAGCAGCTTCCTAGATACCATGCCCGAAGATACGCAGTATTTT. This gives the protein CDSSFLDTMPEDTQYF. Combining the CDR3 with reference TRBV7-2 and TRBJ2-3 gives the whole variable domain GAGVSQSPSNKVTEKGKDVELRCDPISGHTALYWYRQSLGQGLEFLIYFQGNSAPDKSGLPSDRFSAERTGGSVSTLTIQRTQQEDSAVYLCDSSFLDTMPEDTQYFGPGTRLTVL.